Listed here are 8 T cell receptor beta chains from one sample, sequenced in a study of regulatory T cells in long-lasting Graves disease. Arm-PCR of CDR3 regions and iRepertoire HTBI primers were the basis on which TCR beta libraries were built. TCRdb reprocessed the multiplex PCR reads via MiXCR and lists one record per CDR3 protein. The repertoire consists of under 450,000 distinct CDR3 sequences, with roughly 16% occurring once and the leading ten covering 20% to 25%. Time point defined: newly diagnosed GD, antithyroid drugs for less than 3 months. Isolated PBMC RNA provided the starting material for the TCR library. The same specimen was also included in a second study, on T cells in Graves' hyperthyroidism and ophthalmopathy.

Sequenced here: peripheral blood mononuclear cells (PBMCs), sampled at new diagnosis, from a patient treated with antithyroid drugs. These receptors all stem from a woman aged 18-30 years with Graves disease.

This clonotype occurred a few times. V is TRBV4-1 and J is TRBJ2-5; 7 bases match TRBD2. Germline V lookup: CDR1 MGHRA, CDR2 YSYEKL. The CDR3 loop spans 16 amino acids. After removal of 7 bases from V and 1 base from J, the junction contained 12 bases not matched to a gene. CDR3 protein: CASKGWDGGIQETQYF. The CDR3 DNA is TGCGCCAGCAAGGGATGGGACGGGGGGATCCAAGAGACCCAGTACTTC.

CDR3: CASRKGNYGYTF. In DNA, the CDR3 is TGTGCCAGCAGGAAGGGTAATTATGGCTACACCTTC. This chain links TRBV27 with TRBJ1-2; D not resolved. Germline CDR1 and CDR2: MNHEY and SMNVEV (reference sequence). The CDR3 consists of 12 residues. V was clipped by 6 bases and J by 5 bases, with 10 bases between them.

This clonotype was picked up many times. The gene calls are TRBV12-3 or TRBV12-4 and TRBJ2-2, with D possibly being TRBD1 (6 bases). Trimming took off 6 bases at V and 2 bases at J, with 10 bases between the two ends. The CDR3 consists of 14 residues. CDR3 amino acids: CASSPDRNTGELFF. As DNA, the CDR3 is TGTGCCAGCAGCCCGGACAGAAACACCGGGGAGCTGTTTTTT.

At least ten counts were recorded for this clonotype. V gene TRBV2 combines with J gene TRBJ1-1; D possibly corresponds to TRBD1 (6 bases). The CDR3 is 12 residues long. Deletions cut 6 bases from V and 4 bases from J, with 9 bases between. Germline loops: CDR1 SNHLY, CDR2 FYNNEI. The CDR3 DNA follows: TGTGCCAGCAGCACAGGGCGCACTGAAGCTTTCTTT. Its protein product is CASSTGRTEAFF.

This clonotype was detected only a few times. The rearrangement uses TRBV20-1 and TRBJ2-7; TRBD2 matches 8 bases. V trimming: 2 bases; J trimming: 6 bases; junction bases outside the gene matches: 9. Germline V lookup: CDR1 DFQATT, CDR2 SNEGSKA (reference sequence). This CDR3 is built from 14 residues. The CDR3 sequence: CSARTGGGGGEQYF. DNA for the CDR3: TGCAGTGCTAGAACCGGGGGGGGGGGCGGCGAGCAGTACTTC.

This clonotype was seen at least ten times. V gene TRBV6-1 combines with J gene TRBJ2-1; 8 bases are shared with TRBD2. The germline gives CDR1 MNHNS, CDR2 SASEGT. Unmatched junction bases numbered 6, after V lost 6 bases and J lost 2 bases. The CDR3 is 15 residues long. The CDR3 spells CASSPLRGAYNEQFF. CDR3 nucleotides: TGTGCCAGCAGCCCCTTGCGGGGGGCCTACAATGAGCAGTTCTTC.

This clonotype was seen at least ten times. This chain links TRBV11-2 with TRBJ2-1; no definite D call. The germline V gene has CDR1 SGHAT and CDR2 FQNNGV. V gave up 1 base and J gave up 5 bases, with 9 bases separating them. CDR3 length: 14 residues. This chain's CDR3 is CASSLGWLDNEQFF. CDR3 in DNA: TGTGCCAGCAGCTTAGGTTGGCTCGACAATGAGCAGTTCTTC.

This clonotype occurred many times. A read error may produce the germline difference seen at one junction end. This chain joins TRBV2 and TRBJ2-5, with D possibly being TRBD1 or TRBD2 (5 bases each). Germline values: CDR1 SNHLY, CDR2 FYNNEI. This CDR3 has 11 amino acids. The CDR3: CASRRDPPPLF. CDR3 nucleotide sequence: TGTGCCAGCAGGAGGGACCCGCCTCCACTTTTC.